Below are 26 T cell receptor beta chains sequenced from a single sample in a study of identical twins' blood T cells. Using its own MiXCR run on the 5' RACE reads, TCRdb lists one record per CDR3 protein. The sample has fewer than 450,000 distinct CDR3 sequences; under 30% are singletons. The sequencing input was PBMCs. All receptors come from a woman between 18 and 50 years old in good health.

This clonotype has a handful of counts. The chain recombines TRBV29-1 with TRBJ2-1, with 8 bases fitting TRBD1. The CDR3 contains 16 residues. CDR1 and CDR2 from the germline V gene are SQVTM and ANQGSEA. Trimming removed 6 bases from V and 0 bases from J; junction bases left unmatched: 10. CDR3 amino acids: CSVIPGTGASYNEQFF. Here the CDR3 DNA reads TGCAGCGTGATTCCCGGGACAGGTGCCTCCTACAATGAGCAGTTCTTC.

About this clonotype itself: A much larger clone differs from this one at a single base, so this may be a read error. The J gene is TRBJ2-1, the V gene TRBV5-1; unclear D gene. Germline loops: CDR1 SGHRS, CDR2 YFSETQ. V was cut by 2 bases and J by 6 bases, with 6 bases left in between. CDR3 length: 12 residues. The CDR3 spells CASSFEFNEQFF. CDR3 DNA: TGCGCCAGCAGCTTTGAATTCAATGAGCAGTTCTTC.

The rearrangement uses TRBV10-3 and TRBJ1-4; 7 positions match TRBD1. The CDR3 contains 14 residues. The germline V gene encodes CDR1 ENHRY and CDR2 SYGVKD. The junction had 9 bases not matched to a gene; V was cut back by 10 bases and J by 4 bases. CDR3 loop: CATRAGTDNEKLFF. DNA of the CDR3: TGTGCCACCAGGGCCGGGACAGATAATGAAAAACTGTTTTTT.

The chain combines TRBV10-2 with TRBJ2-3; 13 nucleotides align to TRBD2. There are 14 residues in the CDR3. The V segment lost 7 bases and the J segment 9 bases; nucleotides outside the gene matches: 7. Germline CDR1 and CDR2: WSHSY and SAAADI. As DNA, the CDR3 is TGCGCCAGCACCGGAGGACTAGCGGGGGAAACGCAGTATTTT. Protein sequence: CASTGGLAGETQYF.

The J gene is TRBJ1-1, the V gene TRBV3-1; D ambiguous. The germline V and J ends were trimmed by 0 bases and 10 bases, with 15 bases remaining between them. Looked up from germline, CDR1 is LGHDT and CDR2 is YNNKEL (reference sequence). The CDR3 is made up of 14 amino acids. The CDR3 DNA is TGTGCCAGCAGCCAAGACAGTATCGAGTTGAGAGCTTTCTTT. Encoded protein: CASSQDSIELRAFF.

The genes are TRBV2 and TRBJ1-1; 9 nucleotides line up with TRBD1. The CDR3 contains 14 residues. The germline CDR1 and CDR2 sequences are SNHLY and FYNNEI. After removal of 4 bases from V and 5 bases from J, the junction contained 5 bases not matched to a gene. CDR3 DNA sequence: TGTGCCAGCAGTGTACAGGGGGCGGTGACTGAAGCTTTCTTT. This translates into CASSVQGAVTEAFF.

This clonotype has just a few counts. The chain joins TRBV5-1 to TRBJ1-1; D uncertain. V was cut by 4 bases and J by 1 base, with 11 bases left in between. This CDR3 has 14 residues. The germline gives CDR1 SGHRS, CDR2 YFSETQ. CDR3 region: CASSPEGRNTEAFF. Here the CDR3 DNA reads TGCGCCAGCAGCCCGGAAGGTAGGAACACTGAAGCTTTCTTT. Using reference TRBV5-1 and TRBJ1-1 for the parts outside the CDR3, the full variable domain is KAGVTQTPRYLIKTRGQQVTLSCSPISGHRSVSWYQQTPGQGLQFLFEYFSETQRNKGNFPGRFSGRQFSNSRSEMNVSTLELGDSALYLCASSPEGRNTEAFFGQGTRLTVV.

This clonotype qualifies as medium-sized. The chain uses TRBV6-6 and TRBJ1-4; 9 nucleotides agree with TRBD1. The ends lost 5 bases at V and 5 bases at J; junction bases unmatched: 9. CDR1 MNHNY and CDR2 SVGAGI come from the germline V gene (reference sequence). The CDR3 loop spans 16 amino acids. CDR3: CASSRPGQGRNEKLFF. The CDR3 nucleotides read TGTGCCAGCAGTCGCCCCGGACAGGGGCGGAATGAAAAACTGTTTTTT.

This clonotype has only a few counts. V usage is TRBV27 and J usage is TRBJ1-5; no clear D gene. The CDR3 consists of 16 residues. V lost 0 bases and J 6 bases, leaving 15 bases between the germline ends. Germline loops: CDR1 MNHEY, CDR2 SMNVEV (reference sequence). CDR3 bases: TGTGCCAGCAGTTTATCGATGGTGGCCCGGGGTCAGCCCCAGCATTTT. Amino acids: CASSLSMVARGQPQHF.

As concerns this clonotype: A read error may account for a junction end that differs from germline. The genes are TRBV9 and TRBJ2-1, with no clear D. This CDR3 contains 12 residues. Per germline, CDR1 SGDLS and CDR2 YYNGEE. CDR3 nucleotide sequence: TGTGCCGGCAGCGTAGCTACGAGTGAGCAGTTCTTC. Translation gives CAGSVATSEQFF.

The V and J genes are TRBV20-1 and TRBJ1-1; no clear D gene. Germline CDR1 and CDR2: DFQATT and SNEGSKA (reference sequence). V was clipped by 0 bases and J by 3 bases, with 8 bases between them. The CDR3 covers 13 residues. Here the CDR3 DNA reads TGCAGTGCTAGAGAGCAGGTGGACACTGAAGCTTTCTTT. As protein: CSAREQVDTEAFF.

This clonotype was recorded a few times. CDR3: CASSPRLPYTDTQYF. CDR3 DNA: TGTGCCAGCAGCCCTCGGCTACCCTACACAGATACGCAGTATTTT. The V gene is TRBV7-9, the J gene TRBJ2-3, with no clear D. Trimming stripped 5 bases from V and 2 bases from J, with 14 bases between. The CDR3 runs to 15 residues. In germline, CDR1 is SEHNR, CDR2 FQNEAQ (reference sequence).

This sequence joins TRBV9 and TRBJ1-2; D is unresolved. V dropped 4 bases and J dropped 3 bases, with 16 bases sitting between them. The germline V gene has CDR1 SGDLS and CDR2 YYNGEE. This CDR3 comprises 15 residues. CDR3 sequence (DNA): TGTGCCAGCAGCCCTGCGGTAGATCCGGACTATGGCTACACCTTC. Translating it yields CASSPAVDPDYGYTF.

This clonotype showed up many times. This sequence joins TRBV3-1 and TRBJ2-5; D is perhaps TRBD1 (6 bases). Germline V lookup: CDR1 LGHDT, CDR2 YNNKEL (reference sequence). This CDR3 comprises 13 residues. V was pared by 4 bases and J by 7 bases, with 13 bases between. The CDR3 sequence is CASSLQGRGTQYF. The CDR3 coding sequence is TGTGCCAGCAGCCTCCAGGGGAGAGGGACCCAGTACTTC.

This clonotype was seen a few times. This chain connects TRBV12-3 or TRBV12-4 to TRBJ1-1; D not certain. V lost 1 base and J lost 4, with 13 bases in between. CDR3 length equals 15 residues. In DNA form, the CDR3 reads TGTGCCAGCAGTTTAGTCGGGGATGGAAGCACTGAAGCTTTCTTT. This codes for CASSLVGDGSTEAFF.

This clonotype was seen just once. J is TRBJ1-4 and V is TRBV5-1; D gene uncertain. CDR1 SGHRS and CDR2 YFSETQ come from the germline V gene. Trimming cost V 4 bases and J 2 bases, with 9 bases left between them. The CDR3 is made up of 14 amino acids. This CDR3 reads CASSHQGTNEKLFF. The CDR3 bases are TGCGCCAGCAGCCATCAAGGGACTAATGAAAAACTGTTTTTT.

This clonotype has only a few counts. The CDR3 sequence is CASSQVQGLTDTQYF. CDR3 bases: TGTGCCAGCAGCCAAGTTCAGGGCCTCACAGATACGCAGTATTTT. The chain carries TRBV14 and TRBJ2-3, with D tentatively TRBD1 (5 bases). V was clipped by 1 base and J by 2 bases, with 10 bases between them. Germline CDR1 and CDR2: SGHDN and FVKESK. The CDR3 runs 15 residues. Drawing the rest from reference TRBV14 and TRBJ2-3, the complete variable domain is EAGVTQFPSHSVIEKGQTVTLRCDPISGHDNLYWYRRVMGKEIKFLLHFVKESKQDESGMPNNRFLAERTGGTYSTLKVQPAELEDSGVYFCASSQVQGLTDTQYFGPGTRLTVL.

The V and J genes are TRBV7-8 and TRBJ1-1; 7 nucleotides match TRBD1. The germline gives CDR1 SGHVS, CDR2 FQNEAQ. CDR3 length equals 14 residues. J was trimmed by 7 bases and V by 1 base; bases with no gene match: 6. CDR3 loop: CASSLENSGGEAFF. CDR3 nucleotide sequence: TGTGCCAGCAGCTTAGAAAATTCAGGGGGTGAAGCTTTCTTT.

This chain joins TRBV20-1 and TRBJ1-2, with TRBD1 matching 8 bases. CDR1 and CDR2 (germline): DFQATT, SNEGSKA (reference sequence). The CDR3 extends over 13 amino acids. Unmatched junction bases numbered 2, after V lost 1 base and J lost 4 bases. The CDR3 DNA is TGCAGTGCTAGAGGGGACAGGACCTATGGCTACACCTTC. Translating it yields CSARGDRTYGYTF.

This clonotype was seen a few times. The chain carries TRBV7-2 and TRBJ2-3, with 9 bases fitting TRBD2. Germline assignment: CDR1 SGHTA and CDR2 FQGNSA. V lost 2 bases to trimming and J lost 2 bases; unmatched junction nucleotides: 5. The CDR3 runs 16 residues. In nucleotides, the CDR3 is TGTGCCAGCAGCTTACTAGCGGGGAAGACCACAGATACGCAGTATTTT. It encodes CASSLLAGKTTDTQYF. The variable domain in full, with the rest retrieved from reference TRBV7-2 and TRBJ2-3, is GAGVSQSPSNKVTEKGKDVELRCDPISGHTALYWYRQSLGQGLEFLIYFQGNSAPDKSGLPSDRFSAERTGGSVSTLTIQRTQQEDSAVYLCASSLLAGKTTDTQYFGPGTRLTVL.

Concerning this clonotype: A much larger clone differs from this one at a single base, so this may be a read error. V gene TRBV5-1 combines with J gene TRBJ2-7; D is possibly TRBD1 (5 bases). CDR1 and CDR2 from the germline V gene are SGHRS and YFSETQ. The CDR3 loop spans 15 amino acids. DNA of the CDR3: TGCGCCGGCAGCTTGCAGGCCTCAGGGCACTACGAGCAGTACTTC. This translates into CAGSLQASGHYEQYF.

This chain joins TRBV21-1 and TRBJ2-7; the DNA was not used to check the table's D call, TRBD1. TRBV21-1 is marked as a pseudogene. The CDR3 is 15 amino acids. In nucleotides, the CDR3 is TGTGCCAGCAGTGTCCCGGACGTTAGCTCCTACGAGCATTACTTC. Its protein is CASSVPDVSSYEHYF.

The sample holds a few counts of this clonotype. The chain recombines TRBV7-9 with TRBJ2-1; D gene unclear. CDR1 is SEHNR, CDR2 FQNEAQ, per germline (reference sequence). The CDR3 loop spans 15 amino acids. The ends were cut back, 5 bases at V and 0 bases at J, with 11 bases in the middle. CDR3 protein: CASSPDESSYNEQFF. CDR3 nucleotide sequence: TGTGCCAGCAGCCCAGACGAGAGCTCCTACAATGAGCAGTTCTTC.

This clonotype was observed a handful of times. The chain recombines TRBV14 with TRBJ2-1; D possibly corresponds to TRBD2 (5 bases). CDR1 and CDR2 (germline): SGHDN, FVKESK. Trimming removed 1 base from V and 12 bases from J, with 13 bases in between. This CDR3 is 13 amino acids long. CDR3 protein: CASSQGVVGRQFF. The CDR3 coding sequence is TGTGCCAGCAGCCAAGGAGTGGTGGGGAGGCAGTTCTTC.

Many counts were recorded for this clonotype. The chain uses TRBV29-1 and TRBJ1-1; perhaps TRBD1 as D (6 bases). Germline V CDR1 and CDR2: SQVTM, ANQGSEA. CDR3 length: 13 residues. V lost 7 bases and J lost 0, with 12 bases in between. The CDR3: CSGTGNMNTEAFF. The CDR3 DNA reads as TGCAGCGGAACAGGGAATATGAACACTGAAGCTTTCTTT.

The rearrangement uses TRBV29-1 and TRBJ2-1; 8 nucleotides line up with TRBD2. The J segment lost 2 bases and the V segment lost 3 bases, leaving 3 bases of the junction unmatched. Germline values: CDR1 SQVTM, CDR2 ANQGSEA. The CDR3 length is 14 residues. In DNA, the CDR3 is TGCAGCGTTGAGGGCGGGGGGACCTACAATGAGCAGTTCTTC. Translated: CSVEGGGTYNEQFF.